The clone carrying this T cell receptor beta chain was observed once. The antigen is undetermined. The data were obtained in a study of T cell responses to AZD1222 COVID-19 vaccine. Clones were read by immunoSEQ multiplex PCR, and TCRdb kept only the in-frame ones, dropping some. The table shows 100,000 to 150,000 clones, with over 80% occurring only once. V was shortened by 4 bases and J by 1 base, with 21 bases between the two germline ends. The CDR3 is made up of 17 amino acids. Germline CDR1 SQVTM, CDR2 ANQGSEA. The study's findings and limits: At study baseline, merely six AZD1222 recipients were seropositive. When two AZD1222 doses had been given, Spike-specific TCR breadth and depth rose.

The sample consisted of peripheral blood, taken on day 0 of AZD1222 vaccination. The sequence was collected from an adult in good health. J is TRBJ2-3 and V is TRBV29-1; the D call may be TRBD1 or TRBD2 (5 bases each). CDR3 loop: CSVGGGERGLGTDTQYF. The DNA for the CDR3 is TGCAGCGTTGGTGGCGGAGAGAGGGGCTTAGGCACAGATACGCAGTATTTT.